Listed below are T cell receptor beta chains from one sample, sequenced in a study of blood T cell repertoires in COVID-19. Assay used: immunoSEQ multiplex PCR; TCRdb lists only in-frame clones, some missing. The data hold just over 150,000 clones, with over 75% observed a single time. The sample taken for sequencing was PBMCs or T cells enriched from blood (not recorded which). These receptors were obtained from a woman aged 45-59 years who had recovered from COVID-19. Each CDR3 is given with its conserved first and last residue. Each record gives: J gene, V gene, D gene, clone size, CDR3 length, CDR3 protein, CDR3 DNA. The D gene is left open where the match is weak. Part of the rows lack a size; the others show once, few, many or a class for expanded clones.

TRBJ2-5 TRBV2 TRBD2 . 15 CASRKGLAGEVTQYF TGTGCCAGCAGGAAGGGACTAGCGGGGGAGGTGACCCAGTACTTC
TRBJ1-3 TRBV11-3 . few 13 CASSLTPGNTIYF TGTGCCAGCAGCTTGACTCCTGGAAACACCATATATTTT
TRBJ2-7 TRBV19 . . 13 CASSISFSYEQYF TGTGCCAGTAGTATCTCTTTCAGCTACGAGCAGTACTTC
TRBJ2-7 TRBV4-1 TRBD2 . 15 CASSQEWAGGREQYF TGCGCCAGCAGCCAAGAATGGGCGGGGGGGCGCGAGCAGTACTTC
TRBJ2-6 TRBV14 . . 18 CASSQGGLLRSGANVLTF TGTGCCAGCAGCCAAGGGGGGCTGTTACGCTCTGGGGCCAACGTCCTGACTTTC
TRBJ1-1 TRBV6-6 TRBD1 . 13 CAIQQGAGTEAFF TGTGCCATCCAACAGGGGGCCGGCACTGAAGCTTTCTTT
TRBJ2-1 TRBV7-3 TRBD2 . 16 CASSPLAGGSYNEQFF TGTGCCAGCAGCCCTCTAGCGGGGGGCTCCTACAATGAGCAGTTCTTC
TRBJ2-7 TRBV4-1 TRBD1 . 16 CASSQDPGTVTYEQYF TGCGCCAGCAGCCAAGACCCGGGGACAGTCACCTACGAGCAGTACTTC
TRBJ2-1 TRBV10-3 . . 15 CAISDEGKVYNEQFF TGTGCCATCAGTGACGAGGGAAAAGTTTACAATGAGCAGTTCTTC
TRBJ2-5 TRBV10-1 TRBD1 . 14 CASSVKVGGPTQYF TGCGCCAGCAGTGTTAAAGTAGGGGGCCCGACCCAGTACTTC
TRBJ1-6 TRBV19 . . 18 CASSIDPPGGAYNSPLHF TGTGCCAGTAGTATAGATCCCCCAGGTGGTGCCTATAATTCACCCCTCCACTTT
TRBJ2-4 TRBV18 TRBD1 . 16 CASSPGQLLAKNIQYF TGTGCCAGCTCACCGGGACAGCTATTAGCCAAAAACATTCAGTACTTC
TRBJ2-3 TRBV14 . . 15 CASRDRAAGRHTQYF TGTGCCAGCAGAGACCGGGCAGCTGGGAGACATACGCAGTATTTT
TRBJ2-2 TRBV6-5 . few 15 CASSYSGLLTGELFF TGTGCCAGCAGTTATTCCGGGTTACTCACCGGGGAGCTGTTTTTT
TRBJ2-5 TRBV6-6 . . 16 CASSPSRRAREETQYF TGTGCCAGCAGTCCCTCTAGGAGGGCAAGAGAAGAGACCCAGTACTTC
TRBJ1-2 TRBV27 . . 15 CASSSVLGGGYGYTF TGTGCCAGCAGTTCGGTGTTGGGAGGGGGCTATGGCTACACCTTC
TRBJ1-4 TRBV6-5 . . 15 CASSYGGGLNEKLFF TGTGCCAGCAGTTACGGGGGGGGTTTGAATGAAAAACTGTTTTTT
TRBJ2-1 TRBV10-3 TRBD2 . 16 CAISPSGGASYNEQFF TGTGCCATCAGTCCAAGCGGGGGGGCTTCCTACAATGAGCAGTTCTTC